This TCR beta chain appears in the sequencing data of a study of Ad26.COV2.S vaccination and SARS-CoV-2 variants. As for treatment: 15 to 20 received Ad26.COV2.S at low or high dose, single or two shots; five or six received placebo; per-sample allocation not given. Material that was analyzed had been drawn on day 63 after the first vaccine or placebo injection. The assay was immunoSEQ multiplex PCR, and TCRdb's table has in-frame clones only and misses some. Counted here are roughly 410,000 clones, around four fifths occurring once; the ten biggest clones make up about 7.4%. The CDR3 is 14 residues long. Trimming took 0 bases from V and 7 from J, leaving 10 bases between them. Germline-derived CDR1 and CDR2 are LNHDA and SQIVND (reference sequence).

The starting material was peripheral blood, obtained in a trial of Ad26.COV2.S vaccine versus placebo. V is TRBV19 and J is TRBJ2-1; no clear D gene. This TCR derives from a person between 18 and 65 years old who received the Ad26.COV2.S COVID-19 vaccine or a placebo. CDR3 nucleotides: TGTGCCAGTAGTATAGATCACCTCAGGAATGAGCAGTTCTTC. This sequence encodes CASSIDHLRNEQFF. The full variable domain, with the rest looked up from reference TRBV19 and TRBJ2-1, is DGGITQSPKYLFRKEGQNVTLSCEQNLNHDAMYWYRQDPGQGLRLIYYSQIVNDFQKGDIAEGYSVSREKKESFPLTVTSAQKNPTAFYLCASSIDHLRNEQFFGPGTRLTVL.